This T cell receptor (beta chain) was captured by sequencing in a study of cytomegalovirus exposure and HLA in healthy donors. Whole-study context: The approximately 670 first-cohort repertoires and the approximately 110 validation repertoires shared the same platform, a later analysis reported.

This CDR3 comprises 17 residues. Trimming left V 5 bases short and J 0 bases short, with 20 bases between. CDR1 and CDR2 (germline): LGHNA, YNFKEQ. Clones were sequenced by immunoSEQ multiplex PCR, and TCRdb holds only the in-frame ones, with some missing. The sample holds some 120,000 clones, 89% seen once. The specimen was PBMCs. The chain is built from TRBV4-2 and TRBJ2-7, with D maybe TRBD1 (6 bases). This sequence originates from a woman between 18 and 29 years old in good health and CMV-seronegative. CDR3 loop: CASSKDSPHTYSYEQYF. The CDR3 nucleotides read TGTGCCAGCAGCAAGGACAGCCCTCATACCTACTCCTACGAGCAGTACTTC.